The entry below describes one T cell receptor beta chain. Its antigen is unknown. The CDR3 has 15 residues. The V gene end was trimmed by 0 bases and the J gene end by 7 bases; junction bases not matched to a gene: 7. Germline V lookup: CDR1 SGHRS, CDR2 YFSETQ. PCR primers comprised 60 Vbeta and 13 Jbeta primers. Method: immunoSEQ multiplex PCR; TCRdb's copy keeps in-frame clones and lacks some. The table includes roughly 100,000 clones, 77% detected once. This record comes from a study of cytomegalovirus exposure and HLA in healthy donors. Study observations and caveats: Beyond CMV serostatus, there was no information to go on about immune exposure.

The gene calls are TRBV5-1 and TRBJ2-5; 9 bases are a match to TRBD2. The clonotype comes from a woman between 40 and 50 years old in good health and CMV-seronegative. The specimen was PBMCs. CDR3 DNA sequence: TGCGCCAGCAGCTTGGTAGCGGGGGCTGGAGGGACCCAGTACTTC. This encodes CASSLVAGAGGTQYF.